Each of the 25 T cell receptor beta chains below was sequenced from the same sample in a study of T cells in Graves' hyperthyroidism and ophthalmopathy. Amplified TCR beta CDR3 regions derived from RNA transcripts. TCR CDR3 regions were first amplified by RT-PCR with HTBI primers. TCRdb re-analysed the multiplex PCR reads in MiXCR, keeping a single row per CDR3 protein. The table has about 250,000 distinct CDR3 sequences, 20% to 25% seen once. Sequences were obtained from blood. These receptors were taken from a young man with Graves' ophthalmopathy.

This clonotype was recorded many times. This chain uses TRBV12-3 or TRBV12-4 with TRBJ2-1, with 10 bases lining up with TRBD2. J was trimmed by 5 bases and V by 3 bases; bases with no gene match: 13. CDR3 size: 18 residues. The CDR3 protein is CASSFYSAGGRVHNEQFF. CDR3 in DNA: TGTGCCAGCAGTTTTTATTCAGCGGGAGGGCGAGTACACAATGAGCAGTTCTTC.

The chain has TRBV7-9 and TRBJ2-7; 9 bases fit TRBD2. V was clipped by 5 bases and J by 2 bases; unmatched bases: 10. In germline, CDR1 is SEHNR, CDR2 FQNEAQ (reference sequence). This CDR3 has 16 residues. CDR3 nucleotides: TGTGCCAGCAGCCCCCCGGCGGCTAGCGGGGCCTACGAGCAGTACTTC. Protein sequence: CASSPPAASGAYEQYF.

This clonotype was counted many times. This sequence joins TRBV29-1 and TRBJ1-5; TRBD1 aligns across 7 bases. Losses at the gene ends were 6 bases for V and 0 bases for J; bases not matched to a gene: 11. CDR1 and CDR2 from the germline V gene are SQVTM and ANQGSEA. The CDR3 consists of 16 residues. The CDR3 sequence: CSVGTARSPSNQPQHF. The CDR3 DNA follows: TGCAGCGTAGGGACAGCCCGATCACCTAGCAATCAGCCCCAGCATTTT.

The chain couples TRBV28 to TRBJ2-1; no reliable D call. The V and J ends lost 1 base and 8 bases respectively, with 9 bases between them. CDR1 MDHEN and CDR2 SYDVKM come from the germline V gene. CDR3 size: 13 residues. CDR3 protein: CASSLSVTHEQFF. CDR3 in DNA: TGTGCCAGCAGTTTATCGGTTACGCATGAGCAGTTCTTC.

The rearrangement joins TRBV3-1 to TRBJ2-2; 9 bases are shared with TRBD1. This CDR3 contains 16 residues. V gave up 3 bases and J gave up 4 bases; unmatched junction bases: 6. Germline CDR1 reads LGHDT; CDR2 reads YNNKEL (reference sequence). The CDR3 DNA is TGTGCCAGCAGCCACCCGGGACAGGGAATCACCGGGGAGCTGTTTTTT. It specifies CASSHPGQGITGELFF.

V and J are TRBV20-1 and TRBJ1-2, with a weak D call TRBD1 (6 bases). V lost 6 bases and J 8 bases, leaving 19 bases between the germline ends. This CDR3 spans 13 amino acids. Germline assignment: CDR1 DFQATT and CDR2 SNEGSKA (reference sequence). CDR3 in amino acids: CSAHLQGSVGYTF. The CDR3 nucleotides are TGCAGTGCCCACCTACAGGGAAGCGTGGGCTACACCTTC.

This clonotype was counted many times. The rearrangement uses TRBV11-2 and TRBJ2-3, with D hard to call. The CDR3 extends over 13 amino acids. The V end was cut by 10 bases, the J end by 2 bases, with 13 bases between. Germline V lookup: CDR1 SGHAT, CDR2 FQNNGV. The chain's CDR3 is CATTKEPTDTQYF. The CDR3 DNA reads as TGTGCCACCACCAAGGAGCCCACAGATACGCAGTATTTT.

This clonotype was detected ten times or more. The chain is built from TRBV20-1 and TRBJ2-5; 7 nucleotides match TRBD2. The CDR3 loop spans 13 amino acids. The J segment lost 5 bases and the V segment lost 1 base, leaving 4 bases of the junction unmatched. The germline V gene has CDR1 DFQATT and CDR2 SNEGSKA (reference sequence). The CDR3 bases are TGCAGTGCTAGAGTTCAGGGAGGGGAGACCCAGTACTTC. This encodes CSARVQGGETQYF.

This clonotype occurred many times. The chain employs TRBV11-1 and TRBJ2-1; 13 bases line up with TRBD2. Germline V lookup: CDR1 SGHAT, CDR2 FQDESV (reference sequence). This CDR3 is 16 amino acids long. Losses at the gene ends were 5 bases for V and 3 bases for J; bases not matched to a gene: 4. CDR3 sequence: CASSKLAGGLYNEQFF. The CDR3 nucleotides are TGTGCCAGCAGCAAACTAGCGGGAGGGCTCTACAATGAGCAGTTCTTC.

Many counts were recorded for this clonotype. The V call is TRBV11-3, the J call TRBJ2-2; D may correspond to TRBD1 or TRBD2 (5 bases each). CDR1 is SGHNT and CDR2 is YENEEA in the germline V gene. With 8 bases removed from V and 3 bases from J, the gap between germline ends came to 13 bases. This CDR3 spans 14 amino acids. CDR3 region: CASDPGRDTGELFF. The DNA of the CDR3 is TGTGCCAGCGACCCGGGACGGGACACCGGGGAGCTGTTTTTT.

The chain has TRBV30 and TRBJ2-5; possible D gene TRBD2, 5 bases. CDR1 and CDR2 (germline): GTSNPN, SVGIG (reference sequence). CDR3 size: 15 residues. Trimming took off 3 bases at V and 2 bases at J, with 16 bases between the two ends. CDR3 loop: CAWSARLGGQETQYF. CDR3 nucleotide sequence: TGTGCCTGGAGCGCCCGACTCGGAGGTCAAGAGACCCAGTACTTC.

The J gene is TRBJ1-2, the V gene TRBV20-1, with unresolved D. The CDR3 runs 13 residues. Germline V gene sequence: CDR1 DFQATT, CDR2 SNEGSKA (reference sequence). V was trimmed by 0 bases and J by 7 bases, leaving 12 bases between them. The CDR3 is CSARDIEGSGYTF. For the CDR3, the DNA is TGCAGTGCTAGAGATATCGAGGGATCTGGCTACACCTTC.

V and J are TRBV11-1 and TRBJ1-5, with no clear D. The V gene lost 5 bases and the J gene lost 4 bases, with 6 bases spanning the gap. The CDR3 totals 12 residues. CDR1 is SGHAT, CDR2 FQDESV, per germline (reference sequence). The CDR3 loop reads CASSQRNQPQHF. In nucleotides, the CDR3 is TGTGCCAGCAGCCAAAGAAATCAGCCCCAGCATTTT.

The table lists this clonotype with a few counts. This chain uses TRBV5-6 with TRBJ2-7; 10 bases are shared with TRBD1. With V trimmed by 2 bases and J by 7 bases, 9 bases remained unmatched. Germline CDR1 is SGHDT and CDR2 is YYEEEE. The CDR3 runs to 15 residues. CDR3 region: CASSFAATGGREQYF. The CDR3, as DNA: TGTGCCAGCAGCTTTGCTGCGACAGGGGGCAGGGAGCAGTACTTC.

The chain links TRBV5-6 to TRBJ1-6; D unresolved. The CDR3 is 12 amino acids. With 6 bases removed from V and 5 bases from J, the gap between germline ends came to 6 bases. Germline V gene sequence: CDR1 SGHDT, CDR2 YYEEEE. This CDR3 is CASMKNNSPLHF. Written as DNA, the CDR3 is TGTGCCAGCATGAAGAATAATTCACCCCTCCACTTT.

J is TRBJ2-1 and V is TRBV6-1; TRBD2 matches at 8 bases. Germline V gene sequence: CDR1 MNHNS, CDR2 SASEGT. Unmatched junction bases numbered 5, after V lost 2 bases and J lost 2 bases. The CDR3 contains 16 residues. The CDR3 is CASSESAGEPYNEQFF. The CDR3 bases are TGTGCCAGCAGTGAATCAGCGGGAGAACCCTACAATGAGCAGTTCTTC.

This clonotype was recorded at least ten times. V usage is TRBV11-2 and J usage is TRBJ1-2, with D hard to call. V shed 5 bases and J shed 1 base, with 8 bases lying between them. CDR1 and CDR2 (germline): SGHAT, FQNNGV. The CDR3 contains 13 residues. Here the CDR3 reads CASSPDGNYGYTF. The CDR3 nucleotides read TGTGCCAGCAGCCCGGACGGTAACTATGGCTACACCTTC. Combining the CDR3 with reference TRBV11-2 and TRBJ1-2 gives the whole variable domain EAGVAQSPRYKIIEKRQSVAFWCNPISGHATLYWYQQILGQGPKLLIQFQNNGVVDDSQLPKDRFSAERLKGVDSTLKIQPAKLEDSAVYLCASSPDGNYGYTFGSGTRLTVV.

This clonotype showed up just a few times. V and J are TRBV5-1 and TRBJ2-3, with no clear D. Germline values: CDR1 SGHRS, CDR2 YFSETQ. The CDR3 consists of 17 residues. Trimming shortened V by 0 bases and J by 2 bases, and 16 bases separated the two germline ends. The CDR3 spells CASSLGLSTMPTDTQYF. The CDR3 DNA sequence: TGCGCCAGCAGCTTGGGTTTGAGCACTATGCCCACAGATACGCAGTATTTT.

The sample holds many counts of this clonotype. The rearrangement uses TRBV20-1 and TRBJ2-1, with 11 nucleotides matching TRBD2. The V gene's germline CDR1 is DFQATT and CDR2 SNEGSKA (reference sequence). The CDR3 extends over 16 amino acids. Trimming took 6 bases from V and 6 from J; bases not matched to a gene: 13. CDR3 DNA: TGCAGTGCCCGGGCAACCGGGACTAGCGGACTCAATGAGCAGTTCTTC. This encodes CSARATGTSGLNEQFF.

This clonotype has only a few counts. V usage is TRBV28 and J usage is TRBJ2-7; either TRBD1 or TRBD2 may supply D (6 bases each). The germline V gene has CDR1 MDHEN and CDR2 SYDVKM. The CDR3 sequence is 12 residues long. V lost 5 bases and J 7 bases, leaving 12 bases between the germline ends. The CDR3 region is CASSATGREQYF. Here the CDR3 DNA reads TGTGCCAGCAGTGCTACAGGGAGGGAGCAGTACTTC.

CDR3 residues: CSVEPADGYTF. The CDR3 DNA follows: TGCAGCGTTGAACCCGCAGATGGCTACACCTTC. V gene TRBV29-1 combines with J gene TRBJ1-2, with D uncertain. CDR1 and CDR2 from the germline V gene are SQVTM and ANQGSEA. V lost 2 bases and J 6 bases, leaving 7 bases between the germline ends. The CDR3 is 11 amino acids.

This clonotype has only a few counts. The genes are TRBV2 and TRBJ2-1, with D maybe TRBD1 (6 bases). The CDR3 spans 14 residues. Per germline, CDR1 SNHLY and CDR2 FYNNEI. V was cut by 5 bases and J by 9 bases, with 17 bases left in between. CDR3: CASSRDTPESEQFF. As DNA, the CDR3 is TGTGCCAGCAGTAGGGACACGCCTGAATCTGAGCAGTTCTTC.

This clonotype turned up a few times. The chain uses TRBV10-3 and TRBJ2-6; D is possibly TRBD1 or TRBD2 (5 bases each). The germline V and J ends were trimmed by 9 bases and 2 bases, with 11 bases remaining between them. CDR1 is ENHRY, CDR2 SYGVKD, per germline. This CDR3 contains 14 residues. DNA for the CDR3: TGTGCCATTCACGGGGCTGCTGGGGCCAACGTCCTGACTTTC. Its translation is CAIHGAAGANVLTF.

V gene TRBV7-9 combines with J gene TRBJ2-1, with 8 bases that match TRBD1. V trimming: 1 base; J trimming: 5 bases; junction bases outside the gene matches: 7. Germline CDR1 and CDR2: SEHNR and FQNEAQ (reference sequence). CDR3 length: 16 amino acids. In DNA, the CDR3 is TGTGCCAGCAGCTTAGGGGCAGGGGGCTGGGACAATGAGCAGTTCTTC. This codes for CASSLGAGGWDNEQFF.

This clonotype was found many times. V usage is TRBV29-1 and J usage is TRBJ2-1; possibly TRBD1 or TRBD2 for D (5 bases each). Trimming pared 6 bases from V and 2 bases from J, leaving 14 bases between. This CDR3 is built from 14 residues. Germline CDR1 is SQVTM and CDR2 is ANQGSEA. The CDR3 coding sequence is TGCAGCGTACCCGGGACCCCAACCTACAATGAGCAGTTCTTC. This encodes CSVPGTPTYNEQFF.